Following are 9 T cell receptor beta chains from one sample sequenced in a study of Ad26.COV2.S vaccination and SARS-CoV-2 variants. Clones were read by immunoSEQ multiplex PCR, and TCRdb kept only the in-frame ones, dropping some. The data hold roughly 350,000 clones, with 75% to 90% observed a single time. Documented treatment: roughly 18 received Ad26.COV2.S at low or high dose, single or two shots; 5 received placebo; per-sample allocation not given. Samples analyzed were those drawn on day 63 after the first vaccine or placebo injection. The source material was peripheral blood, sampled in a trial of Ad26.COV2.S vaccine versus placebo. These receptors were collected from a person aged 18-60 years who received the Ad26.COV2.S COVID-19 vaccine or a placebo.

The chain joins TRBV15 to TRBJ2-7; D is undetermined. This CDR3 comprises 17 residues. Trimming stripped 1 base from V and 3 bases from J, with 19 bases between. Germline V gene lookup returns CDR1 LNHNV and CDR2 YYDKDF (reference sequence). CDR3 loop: CATSRVLGKPHDYEQYF. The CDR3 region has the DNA TGTGCCACCAGCAGAGTTTTGGGGAAACCCCACGACTACGAGCAGTACTTC.

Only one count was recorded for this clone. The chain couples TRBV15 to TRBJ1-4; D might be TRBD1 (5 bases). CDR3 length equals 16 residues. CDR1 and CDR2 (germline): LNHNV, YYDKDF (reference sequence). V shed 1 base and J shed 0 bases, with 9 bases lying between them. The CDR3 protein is CATSRGTTATNEKLFF. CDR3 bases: TGTGCCACCAGCAGAGGGACGACAGCAACTAATGAAAAACTGTTTTTT.

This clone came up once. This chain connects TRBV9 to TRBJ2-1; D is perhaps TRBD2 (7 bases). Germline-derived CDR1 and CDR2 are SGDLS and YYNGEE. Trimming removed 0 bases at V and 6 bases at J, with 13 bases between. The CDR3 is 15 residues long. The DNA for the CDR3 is TGTGCCAGCAGCGTAGGGGGGGGCCCCGGCAATGAGCAGTTCTTC. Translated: CASSVGGGPGNEQFF.

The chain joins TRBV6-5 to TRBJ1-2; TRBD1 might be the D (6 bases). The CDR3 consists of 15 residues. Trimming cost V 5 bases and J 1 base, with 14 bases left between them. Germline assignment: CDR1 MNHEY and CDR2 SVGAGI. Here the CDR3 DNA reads TGTGCCAGCAGTCCTACAGGGTCCCTTAACTATGGCTACACCTTC. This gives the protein CASSPTGSLNYGYTF.

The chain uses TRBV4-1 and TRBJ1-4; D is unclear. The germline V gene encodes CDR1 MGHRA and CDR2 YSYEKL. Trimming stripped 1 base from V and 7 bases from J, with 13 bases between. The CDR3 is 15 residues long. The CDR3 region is CASSQVGSPAEKLFF. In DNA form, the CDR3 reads TGCGCCAGCAGCCAAGTAGGGAGCCCTGCTGAAAAACTGTTTTTT.

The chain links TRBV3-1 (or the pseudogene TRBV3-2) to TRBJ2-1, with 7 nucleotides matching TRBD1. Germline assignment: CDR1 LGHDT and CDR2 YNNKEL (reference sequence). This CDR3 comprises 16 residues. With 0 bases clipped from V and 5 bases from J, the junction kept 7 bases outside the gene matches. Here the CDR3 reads CASSQDWTGTNNEQFF. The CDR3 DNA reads TGTGCCAGCAGCCAAGATTGGACAGGAACAAACAATGAGCAGTTCTTC.

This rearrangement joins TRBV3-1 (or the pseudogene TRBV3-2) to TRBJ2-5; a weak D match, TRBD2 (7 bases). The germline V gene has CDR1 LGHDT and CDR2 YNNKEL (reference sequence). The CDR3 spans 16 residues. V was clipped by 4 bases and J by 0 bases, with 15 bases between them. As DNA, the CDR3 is TGTGCCAGCAGCCCCACCAACGGGGGGCACCAAGAGACCCAGTACTTC. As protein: CASSPTNGGHQETQYF.

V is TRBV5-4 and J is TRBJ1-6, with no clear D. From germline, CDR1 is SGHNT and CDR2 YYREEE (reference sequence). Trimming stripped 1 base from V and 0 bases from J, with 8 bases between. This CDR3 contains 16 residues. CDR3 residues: CASSLSPSSYNSPLHF. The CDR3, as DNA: TGTGCCAGCAGCTTGTCCCCGAGCTCCTATAATTCACCCCTCCACTTT.

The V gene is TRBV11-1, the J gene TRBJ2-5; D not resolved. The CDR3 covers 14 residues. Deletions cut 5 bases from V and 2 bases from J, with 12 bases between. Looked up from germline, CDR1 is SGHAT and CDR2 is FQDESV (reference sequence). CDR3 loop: CASSPGGSQETQYF. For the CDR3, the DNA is TGTGCCAGCAGCCCCGGCGGTTCACAAGAGACCCAGTACTTC.